These T cell receptor beta chains were read from a single sample in a study of shared clonotypes between healthy human individuals. Profiling relied on immunoSEQ multiplex PCR, and the TCRdb table lists in-frame clones only, not all of them. The sample includes about 2.3 million clones, 85% to 95% of them seen just once. Sequencing was performed on naive CD4+ T cells from PBMCs. The receptors derive from a young man in good health. Some clones in this sample may be carry-over from other donors' samples. CDR3s leave out the opening cysteine and the closing phenylalanine or tryptophan. Fields, in order: clone size, V gene, J gene, CDR3 protein. Clone sizes are given selectively: once, few, many, or a class where the clone is expanded.

abundance: -
v_gene: TRBV5-1
j_gene: TRBJ2-5
CDR3aa: ASSLARGERETQY

abundance: -
v_gene: TRBV21-1
j_gene: TRBJ2-5
CDR3aa: ASSPRTSEETQY

abundance: -
v_gene: TRBV7-3
j_gene: TRBJ2-6
CDR3aa: ASRAGTGGSPGANVLT

abundance: -
v_gene: TRBV5-1
j_gene: TRBJ2-1
CDR3aa: ASSFLAGLGYNEQF

abundance: -
v_gene: TRBV7-2
j_gene: TRBJ2-7
CDR3aa: ASSREGTIPGYEQY

abundance: -
v_gene: TRBV29-1
j_gene: TRBJ2-1
CDR3aa: SVKSRGGHNEQF

abundance: -
v_gene: TRBV19
j_gene: TRBJ1-1
CDR3aa: ASKRGPRVEAF

abundance: -
v_gene: TRBV5-1
j_gene: TRBJ1-4
CDR3aa: ASSSGRQGAATNEKLF

abundance: -
v_gene: TRBV19
j_gene: TRBJ1-3
CDR3aa: ASSSWTGGKGNTIY

abundance: once
v_gene: TRBV5-8
j_gene: TRBJ2-2
CDR3aa: ASSRGLAGNTGELF

abundance: -
v_gene: TRBV7-7
j_gene: TRBJ2-1
CDR3aa: ASSSWTSGEQF

abundance: -
v_gene: TRBV10-3
j_gene: TRBJ1-1
CDR3aa: AISVQGSNTEAF

abundance: -
v_gene: TRBV4-2
j_gene: TRBJ2-1
CDR3aa: ASSQEWGLSSYNEQF

abundance: -
v_gene: TRBV7-9
j_gene: TRBJ2-1
CDR3aa: ASSLLGLAGGNEQF

abundance: -
v_gene: TRBV27
j_gene: TRBJ1-5
CDR3aa: ASSFGGNQPQH

abundance: -
v_gene: TRBV28
j_gene: TRBJ2-2
CDR3aa: ASSPPRGSAGELF

abundance: -
v_gene: TRBV5-1
j_gene: TRBJ2-2
CDR3aa: ASSLVLNTGELF

abundance: -
v_gene: TRBV7-9
j_gene: TRBJ2-2
CDR3aa: ASSPLLLTSQNTGELF

abundance: -
v_gene: TRBV4-1
j_gene: TRBJ2-2
CDR3aa: ASSQGLAGVGELF

abundance: once
v_gene: TRBV27
j_gene: TRBJ2-2
CDR3aa: ASRETYRWYTGELF

abundance: -
v_gene: TRBV5-1
j_gene: TRBJ2-3
CDR3aa: ASSLGGSRDTQY

abundance: -
v_gene: TRBV28
j_gene: TRBJ2-6
CDR3aa: ASSPQFSGANVLT

abundance: -
v_gene: TRBV6-4
j_gene: TRBJ2-6
CDR3aa: ASSSRGEPSGANVLT

abundance: -
v_gene: TRBV19
j_gene: TRBJ2-1
CDR3aa: ASSPATDEQF

abundance: -
v_gene: TRBV2
j_gene: TRBJ2-1
CDR3aa: ASSDSRAYNEQF

abundance: -
v_gene: TRBV6-5
j_gene: TRBJ2-3
CDR3aa: ASSLTGTNTDTQY

abundance: -
v_gene: TRBV5-4
j_gene: TRBJ2-3
CDR3aa: ASSLSDRGRSDTQY

abundance: -
v_gene: TRBV9
j_gene: TRBJ2-7
CDR3aa: ASSPVATTYEQY

abundance: -
v_gene: TRBV28
j_gene: TRBJ1-2
CDR3aa: ASRKDSNYGYT

abundance: few
v_gene: TRBV7-9
j_gene: TRBJ1-1
CDR3aa: ASSLAQFTEAF

abundance: -
v_gene: TRBV2
j_gene: TRBJ2-3
CDR3aa: ASSPRITDTQY

abundance: -
v_gene: TRBV5-5
j_gene: TRBJ2-7
CDR3aa: ASSLEGINYEQY

abundance: -
v_gene: TRBV4-1
j_gene: TRBJ2-7
CDR3aa: ASSQSLGLASYEQY

abundance: few
v_gene: TRBV13
j_gene: TRBJ1-2
CDR3aa: ASSARDRYGYT

abundance: -
v_gene: TRBV10-3
j_gene: TRBJ1-1
CDR3aa: AISEQGQVSEAF

abundance: -
v_gene: TRBV5-6
j_gene: TRBJ2-1
CDR3aa: ASSLANRYNEQF

abundance: -
v_gene: TRBV4-3
j_gene: TRBJ2-1
CDR3aa: ASSQEMGLAGRNEQF

abundance: -
v_gene: TRBV6-5
j_gene: TRBJ2-7
CDR3aa: ASSQRTFPYEQY

abundance: -
v_gene: TRBV28
j_gene: TRBJ1-2
CDR3aa: ASSLYERYT

abundance: -
v_gene: TRBV7-9
j_gene: TRBJ2-3
CDR3aa: ASSLAIGTYTDTQY

abundance: -
v_gene: TRBV5-1
j_gene: TRBJ1-1
CDR3aa: ASSPPRTPNTEAF

abundance: -
v_gene: TRBV5-5
j_gene: TRBJ1-5
CDR3aa: ASSLLGQPQH

abundance: -
v_gene: TRBV18
j_gene: TRBJ2-3
CDR3aa: ASSPNRATDTQY

abundance: -
v_gene: TRBV28
j_gene: TRBJ1-2
CDR3aa: ASRTGVGYT